The clone carrying this T cell receptor beta chain was seen only a few times. The data were taken from a study of shared clonotypes between healthy human individuals. V was pared by 7 bases and J by 2 bases, with 6 bases of the junction left unmatched. CDR3 length: 15 residues. The germline gives CDR1 SGHDN, CDR2 FVKESK. The assay used deep level. Sequencing used immunoSEQ multiplex PCR; TCRdb keeps in-frame clones, though not all of them. The repertoire consists of approximately 740,000 clones, with approximately 79% occurring once and the leading ten covering less than 2%. The sequencing input was memory CD4+ T cells sorted from blood. The subset was: CD45RA-negative fraction. The chain joins TRBV14 to TRBJ2-3; 10 nucleotides align to TRBD2. The sequence derives from a woman aged 25 to 39 in good health. CDR3 protein: CASTLGLALTDTQYF. CDR3 DNA sequence: TGTGCCAGCACCCTGGGACTAGCGCTCACAGATACGCAGTATTTT.